This TCR beta chain was retrieved from a study of CD4+ T cells in melanoma. On this clone itself: Antigen: not known.

Looked up from germline, CDR1 is SNHLY and CDR2 is FYNNEI. CDR3 size: 14 residues. Trimming pared 6 bases from V and 6 bases from J, leaving 18 bases between. General study findings and limits: Neoantigen-specific CD4+ T cells in melanoma reportedly had diverse differentiation states. CD8+ T cell, macrophage and B cell function reportedly correlated with neoantigen-specific CD4+ T cells.

Measured with immunoSEQ multiplex PCR; TCRdb has only the in-frame clones, and not every one. The data contain roughly 10,000 clones, about three quarters of them seen just once; the ten biggest clones take up roughly 21%. Specimen: cells from a culture (not recorded whether cultured in vitro). The V gene is TRBV2, the J gene TRBJ2-7, with a tentative D call TRBD2 (7 bases). This receptor was obtained from a human donor with melanoma. The CDR3 DNA is TGTGCCAGCAGGGCACCGGGGGGCCCACTCGAGCAGTACTTC. It encodes CASRAPGGPLEQYF.